The next 10 T cell receptor beta chains were all read from a single sample in a study of T cells in women clearing cervical HPV infection. Method: immunoSEQ multiplex PCR; TCRdb's copy keeps in-frame clones and lacks some. The sample features roughly 40,000 clones, with around 1.3% in its top ten. The sample taken for sequencing was blood buffy coat. The receptors stem from a woman between 18 and 69 years old with a cervical HPV16 infection that either progressed to CIN3+ or cleared (not recorded which).

Of note for this clone: Read data end 3 residues before the CDR3 end; the end is taken from the germline J gene. This chain links TRBV18 with TRBJ1-5; 7 positions agree with TRBD1. The V gene's germline CDR1 is KGHSH and CDR2 LQKENI. Trimming removed 4 bases from V and 5 bases from J; junction bases left unmatched: 8. This CDR3 has 15 amino acids. The CDR3 spells CASSRKGTDYQPQHF. The CDR3 bases that were read are TGTGCCAGCTCACGCAAGGGGACAGACTATCAGCCC.

About this clone: Relative to the germline gene, one junction end is altered; a read error may explain this. The CDR3 bases that were read are TGTGCCAGCGCGGGACTAGCGACTAGCACGGATACG. Translation gives CASAGLATSTDT. The CDR3 in its entirety is CASAGLATSTDTQYF. This rearrangement joins TRBV28 to TRBJ2-3, with 10 bases aligning to TRBD2. The CDR3 extends 3 residues past the end of the read, so its final part is completed from the germline J gene. Germline loops: CDR1 MDHEN, CDR2 SYDVKM. The CDR3 is 15 amino acids.

To note about this clone: The CDR3 extends 3 residues past the end of the read, so its final part is completed from the germline J gene. V and J are TRBV5-1 and TRBJ2-1; D is unresolved. The V end was cut by 0 bases, the J end by 3 bases, with 13 bases between. The V gene's germline CDR1 is SGHRS and CDR2 YFSETQ. The CDR3 loop spans 16 amino acids. The CDR3 here is CASSLVQSYFYNEQFF. The part of the CDR3 DNA that was read is TGCGCCAGCAGCTTGGTCCAGTCATATTTCTACAATGAG.

A note on this clone: The read ends 3 residues before the CDR3 terminus; that terminus is restored from the germline J gene. The chain joins TRBV5-1 to TRBJ2-3, with 13 bases fitting TRBD2. The ends lost 4 bases at V and 0 bases at J; junction bases unmatched: 11. The germline CDR1 and CDR2 sequences are SGHRS and YFSETQ. This CDR3 has 19 amino acids. The CDR3 loop is CASSLQPGLAGPSTDTQYF. The CDR3 bases that were read are TGCGCCAGCAGCCTGCAACCGGGACTAGCGGGGCCCAGCACAGATACG. Drawing the rest from reference TRBV5-1 and TRBJ2-3, the complete variable domain is KAGVTQTPRYLIKTRGQQVTLSCSPISGHRSVSWYQQTPGQGLQFLFEYFSETQRNKGNFPGRFSGRQFSNSRSEMNVSTLELGDSALYLCASSLQPGLAGPSTDTQYFGPGTRLTVL.

Of note for this clone: The read halts 3 residues ahead of the CDR3 end, with the missing end drawn from the germline J gene. The J gene is TRBJ2-3, the V gene TRBV20-1, with TRBD2 identical over 12 bases. V dropped 2 bases and J dropped 1; count of bases not matched to a gene: 16. This CDR3 spans 20 amino acids. The germline V gene has CDR1 DFQATT and CDR2 SNEGSKA (reference sequence). The DNA read from the CDR3 is TGCAGTGCTAGAAGTCCGTGGCTAGCGGGAGGGCGAGGTGGCACAGATACG. Translated, it gives CSARSPWLAGGRGGTDT. The CDR3 reads in full as CSARSPWLAGGRGGTDTQYF.

As concerns this clone: The read ends 3 residues early relative to the CDR3; the germline J gene fills the gap. The chain links TRBV11-2 to TRBJ2-7; 8 positions match TRBD2. Germline loops: CDR1 SGHAT, CDR2 FQNNGV. The CDR3 covers 15 residues. V was clipped by 1 base and J by 0 bases; unmatched bases: 2. The DNA read from the CDR3 is TGTGCCAGCAGCTTAGTAGCGGGACCCTCCTACGAG. Translation: CASSLVAGPSYE. The whole CDR3 is CASSLVAGPSYEQYF. Together with reference TRBV11-2 and TRBJ2-7, the CDR3 gives the full variable domain: EAGVAQSPRYKIIEKRQSVAFWCNPISGHATLYWYQQILGQGPKLLIQFQNNGVVDDSQLPKDRFSAERLKGVDSTLKIQPAKLEDSAVYLCASSLVAGPSYEQYFGPGTRLTVT.

Points on this clone: The read ends 3 residues early relative to the CDR3; the germline J gene fills the gap. The J gene is TRBJ2-7, the V gene TRBV6-1, with 9 bases identical to TRBD1. The germline CDR1 and CDR2 sequences are MNHNS and SASEGT. The CDR3 contains 15 residues. The ends lost 4 bases at V and 6 bases at J; junction bases unmatched: 10. The DNA read from the CDR3 is TGTGCCAGCAGTGTCCACTCTACGGACAGGGGCGAG. It codes for CASSVHSTDRGE. The entire CDR3 is CASSVHSTDRGEQYF.

As concerns this clone: Read data end 3 residues before the CDR3 end; the end is taken from the germline J gene. This chain joins TRBV6-2 or TRBV6-3 and TRBJ2-7; 9 bases match TRBD1. There are 15 residues in the CDR3. Germline CDR1 and CDR2: MNHEY and SVGEGT. Trimming took 6 bases from V and 4 from J; bases not matched to a gene: 10. The DNA read from the CDR3 is TGTGCCAGCAGACATCCGGGACAGGGACTTTACGAG. Its translation: CASRHPGQGLYE. Given in full, the CDR3 is CASRHPGQGLYEQYF.

Regarding this clone: Read coverage stops 3 residues before the CDR3 terminus; the germline J gene supplies the remainder. V is TRBV11-2 and J is TRBJ2-7; 9 bases are a match to TRBD2. V trimming: 8 bases; J trimming: 2 bases; junction bases outside the gene matches: 7. Germline V gene lookup returns CDR1 SGHAT and CDR2 FQNNGV. This CDR3 spans 14 amino acids. The CDR3 spells CASLGTSWPYEQYF. The DNA read from the CDR3 is TGTGCCAGCCTAGGGACTAGCTGGCCCTACGAG. Full variable domain (outside the CDR3, taken from reference TRBV11-2 and TRBJ2-7): EAGVAQSPRYKIIEKRQSVAFWCNPISGHATLYWYQQILGQGPKLLIQFQNNGVVDDSQLPKDRFSAERLKGVDSTLKIQPAKLEDSAVYLCASLGTSWPYEQYFGPGTRLTVT.

Concerning this clone itself: With the read ending 3 residues before the CDR3 end, the germline J gene is used to fill in that end. V is TRBV18 and J is TRBJ2-7; 9 positions agree with TRBD2. Germline assignment: CDR1 KGHSH and CDR2 LQKENI. The CDR3 has 15 residues. V shed 1 base and J 0 bases; nucleotides not matched to a gene: 1. CDR3 region: CASSPRSGSSYEQYF. Partial CDR3 DNA: TGTGCCAGCTCACCACGTAGCGGGAGCTCCTACGAG.